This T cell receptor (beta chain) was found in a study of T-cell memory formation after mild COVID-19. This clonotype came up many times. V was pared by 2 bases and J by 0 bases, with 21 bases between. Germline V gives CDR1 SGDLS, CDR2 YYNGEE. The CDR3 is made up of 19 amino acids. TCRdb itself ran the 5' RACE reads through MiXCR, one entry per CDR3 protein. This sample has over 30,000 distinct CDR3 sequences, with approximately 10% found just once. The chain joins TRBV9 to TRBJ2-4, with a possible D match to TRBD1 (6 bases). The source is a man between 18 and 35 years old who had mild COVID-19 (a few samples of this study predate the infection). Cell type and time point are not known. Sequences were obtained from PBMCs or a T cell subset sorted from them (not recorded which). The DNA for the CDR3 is TGTGCCAGCAGCGTCCAAAAGGGACAAGTACCCCTAGCCAAAAACATTCAGTACTTC. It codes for CASSVQKGQVPLAKNIQYF. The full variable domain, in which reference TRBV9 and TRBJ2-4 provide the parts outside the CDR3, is DSGVTQTPKHLITATGQRVTLRCSPRSGDLSVYWYQQSLDQGLQFLIQYYNGEERAKGNILERFSAQQFPDLHSELNLSSLELGDSALYFCASSVQKGQVPLAKNIQYFGAGTRLSVL.